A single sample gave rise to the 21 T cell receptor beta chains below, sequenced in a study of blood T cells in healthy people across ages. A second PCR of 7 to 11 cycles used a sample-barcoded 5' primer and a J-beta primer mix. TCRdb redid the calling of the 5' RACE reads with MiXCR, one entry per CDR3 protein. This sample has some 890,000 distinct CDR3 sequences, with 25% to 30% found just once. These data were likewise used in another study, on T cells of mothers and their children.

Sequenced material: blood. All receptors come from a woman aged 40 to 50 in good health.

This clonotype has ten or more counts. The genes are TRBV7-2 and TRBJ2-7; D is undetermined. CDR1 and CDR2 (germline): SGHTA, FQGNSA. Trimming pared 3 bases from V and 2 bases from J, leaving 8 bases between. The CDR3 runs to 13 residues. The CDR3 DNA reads TGTGCCAGCAGCTTCTATCGGACCTACGAGCAGTACTTC. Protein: CASSFYRTYEQYF. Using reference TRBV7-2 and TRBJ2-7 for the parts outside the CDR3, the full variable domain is GAGVSQSPSNKVTEKGKDVELRCDPISGHTALYWYRQSLGQGLEFLIYFQGNSAPDKSGLPSDRFSAERTGGSVSTLTIQRTQQEDSAVYLCASSFYRTYEQYFGPGTRLTVT.

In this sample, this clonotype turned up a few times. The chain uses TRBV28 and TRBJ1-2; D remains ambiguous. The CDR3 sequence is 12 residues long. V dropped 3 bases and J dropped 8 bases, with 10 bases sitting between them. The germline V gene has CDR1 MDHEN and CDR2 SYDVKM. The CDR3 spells CASSLGGMGYTF. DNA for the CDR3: TGTGCCAGCAGTTTGGGAGGGATGGGCTACACCTTC.

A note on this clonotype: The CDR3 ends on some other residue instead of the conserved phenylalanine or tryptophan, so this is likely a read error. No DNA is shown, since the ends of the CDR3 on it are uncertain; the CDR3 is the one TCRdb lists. The CDR3 is CSVGRLNYGYTC. V and J are TRBV29-1 and TRBJ1-2. The CDR3 is 12 residues long, counting both termini. CDR1 and CDR2 (germline): SQVTM, ANQGSEA.

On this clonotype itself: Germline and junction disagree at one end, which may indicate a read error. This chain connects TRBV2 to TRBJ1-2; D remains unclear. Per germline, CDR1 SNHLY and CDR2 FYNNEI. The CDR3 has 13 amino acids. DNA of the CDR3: TGTGCCAGCAGTGGACTCACGCCCTATAGCTACACCTTC. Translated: CASSGLTPYSYTF.

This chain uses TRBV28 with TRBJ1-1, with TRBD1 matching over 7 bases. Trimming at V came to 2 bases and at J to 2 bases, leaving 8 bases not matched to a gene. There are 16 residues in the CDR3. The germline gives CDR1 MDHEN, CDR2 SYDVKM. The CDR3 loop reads CASSLQPGTVNTEAFF. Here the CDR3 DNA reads TGTGCCAGCAGTTTACAACCGGGGACAGTAAACACTGAAGCTTTCTTT.

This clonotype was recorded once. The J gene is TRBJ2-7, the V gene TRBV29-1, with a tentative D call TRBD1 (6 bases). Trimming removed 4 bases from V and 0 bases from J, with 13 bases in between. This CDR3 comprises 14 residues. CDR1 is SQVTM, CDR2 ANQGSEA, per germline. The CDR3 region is CSVAADSSSYEQYF. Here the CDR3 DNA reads TGCAGCGTTGCCGCGGACAGTAGCTCCTACGAGCAGTACTTC.

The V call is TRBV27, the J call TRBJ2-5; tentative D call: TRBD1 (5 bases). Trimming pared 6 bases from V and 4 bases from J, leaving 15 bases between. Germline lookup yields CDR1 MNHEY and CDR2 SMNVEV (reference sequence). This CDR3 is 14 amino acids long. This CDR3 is CASSPGRPGETQYF. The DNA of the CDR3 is TGTGCCAGCAGCCCAGGGCGGCCAGGAGAGACCCAGTACTTC.

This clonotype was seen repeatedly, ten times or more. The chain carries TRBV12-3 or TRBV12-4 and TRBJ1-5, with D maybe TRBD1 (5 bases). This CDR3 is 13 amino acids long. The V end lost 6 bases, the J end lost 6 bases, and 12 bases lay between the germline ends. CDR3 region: CASRPDGAQPQHF. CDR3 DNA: TGTGCCAGCAGACCCGACGGGGCTCAGCCCCAGCATTTT.

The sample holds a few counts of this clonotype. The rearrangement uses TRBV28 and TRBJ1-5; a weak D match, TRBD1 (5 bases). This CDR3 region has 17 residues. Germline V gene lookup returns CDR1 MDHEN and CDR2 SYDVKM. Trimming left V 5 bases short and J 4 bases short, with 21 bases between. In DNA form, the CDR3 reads TGTGCCAGCAGTGTCTATGGGGCCCCAGCCCCGAATCAGCCCCAGCATTTT. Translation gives CASSVYGAPAPNQPQHF.

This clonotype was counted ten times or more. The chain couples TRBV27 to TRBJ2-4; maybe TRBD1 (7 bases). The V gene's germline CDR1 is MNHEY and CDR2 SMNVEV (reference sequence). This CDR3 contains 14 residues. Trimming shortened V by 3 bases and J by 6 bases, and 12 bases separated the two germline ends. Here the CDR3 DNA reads TGTGCCAGCAGTTTGGAGGGGGCTAGAAACATTCAGTACTTC. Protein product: CASSLEGARNIQYF.

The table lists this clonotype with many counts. Here the CDR3 DNA reads TGTGCCAGCAGCTCCAGGACAGTAAGCCACGAGCAGTACTTC. Translated: CASSSRTVSHEQYF. This sequence joins TRBV7-9 and TRBJ2-7, with D possibly TRBD1 on 6 matching bases. This CDR3 spans 14 amino acids. V gave up 4 bases and J gave up 5 bases, with 15 bases separating them. The germline V gene encodes CDR1 SEHNR and CDR2 FQNEAQ (reference sequence).

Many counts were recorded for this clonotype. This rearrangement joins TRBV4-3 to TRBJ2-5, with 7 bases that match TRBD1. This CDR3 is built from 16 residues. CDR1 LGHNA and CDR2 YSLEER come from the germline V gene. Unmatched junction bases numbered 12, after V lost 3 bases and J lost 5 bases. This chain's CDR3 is CASSHDDRESRETQYF. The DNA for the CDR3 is TGCGCCAGCAGCCATGATGACAGGGAATCTAGGGAGACCCAGTACTTC.

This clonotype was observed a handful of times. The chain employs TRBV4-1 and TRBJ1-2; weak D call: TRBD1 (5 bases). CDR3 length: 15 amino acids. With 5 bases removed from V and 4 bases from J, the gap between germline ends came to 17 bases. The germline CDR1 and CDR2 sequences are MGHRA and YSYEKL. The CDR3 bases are TGCGCCAGCAGCGAGGGACTCACCTGGGGCTATGGCTACACCTTC. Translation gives CASSEGLTWGYGYTF.

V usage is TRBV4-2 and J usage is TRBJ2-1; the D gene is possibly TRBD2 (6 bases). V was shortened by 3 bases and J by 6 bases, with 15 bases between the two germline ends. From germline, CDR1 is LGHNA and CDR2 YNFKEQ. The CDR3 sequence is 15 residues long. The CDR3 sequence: CASSQPEGLTNEQFF. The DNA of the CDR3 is TGTGCCAGCAGCCAGCCGGAGGGCTTAACCAATGAGCAGTTCTTC.

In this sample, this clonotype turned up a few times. CDR3 amino acids: CASSYPGQPTNEKLFF. CDR3 in DNA: TGTGCCAGCAGTTACCCCGGACAGCCAACTAATGAAAAACTGTTTTTT. This chain joins TRBV6-5 and TRBJ1-4, with D possibly being TRBD1 (6 bases). The V and J ends lost 2 bases and 0 bases respectively, with 10 bases between them. Per germline, CDR1 MNHEY and CDR2 SVGAGI. The length of the CDR3 is 16 residues.

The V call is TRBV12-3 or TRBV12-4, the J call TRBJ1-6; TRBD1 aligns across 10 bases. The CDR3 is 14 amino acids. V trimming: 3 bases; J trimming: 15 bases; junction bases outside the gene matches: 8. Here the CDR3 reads CASSFGDRGVCLHF. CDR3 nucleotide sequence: TGTGCCAGCAGTTTCGGGGACAGGGGAGTATGCCTCCACTTT.

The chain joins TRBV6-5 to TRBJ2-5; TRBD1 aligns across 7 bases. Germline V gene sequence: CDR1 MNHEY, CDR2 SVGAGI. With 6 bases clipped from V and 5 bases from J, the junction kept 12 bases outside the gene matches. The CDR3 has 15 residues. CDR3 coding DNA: TGTGCCAGCAGCCGAGACAGGGCACCGCAGGAGACCCAGTACTTC. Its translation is CASSRDRAPQETQYF.

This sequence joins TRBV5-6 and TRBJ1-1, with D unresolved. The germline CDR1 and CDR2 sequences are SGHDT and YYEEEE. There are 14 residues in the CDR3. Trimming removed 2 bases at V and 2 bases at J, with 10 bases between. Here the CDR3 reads CASSFGMGNTEAFF. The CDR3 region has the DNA TGTGCCAGCAGCTTCGGTATGGGAAACACTGAAGCTTTCTTT.

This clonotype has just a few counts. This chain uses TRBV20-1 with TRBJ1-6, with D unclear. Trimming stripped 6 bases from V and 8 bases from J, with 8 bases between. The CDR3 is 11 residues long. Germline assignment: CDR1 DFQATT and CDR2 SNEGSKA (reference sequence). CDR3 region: CSARRDSPLHF. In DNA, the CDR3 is TGCAGTGCCCGGCGGGATTCACCCCTCCACTTT.

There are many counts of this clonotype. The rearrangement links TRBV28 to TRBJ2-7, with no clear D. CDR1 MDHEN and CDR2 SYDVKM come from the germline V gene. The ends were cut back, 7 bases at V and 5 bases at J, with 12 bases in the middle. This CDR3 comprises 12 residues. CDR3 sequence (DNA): TGTGCCAGCACTACGAATGTAAACGAGCAGTACTTC. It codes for CASTTNVNEQYF.

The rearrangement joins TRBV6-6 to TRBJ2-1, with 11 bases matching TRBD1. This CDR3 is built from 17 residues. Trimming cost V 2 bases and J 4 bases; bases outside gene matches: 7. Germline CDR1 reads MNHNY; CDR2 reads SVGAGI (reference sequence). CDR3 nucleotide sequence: TGTGCCAGCAGTTACCCCCTGGGACAGGGGGGTTACAATGAGCAGTTCTTC. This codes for CASSYPLGQGGYNEQFF.